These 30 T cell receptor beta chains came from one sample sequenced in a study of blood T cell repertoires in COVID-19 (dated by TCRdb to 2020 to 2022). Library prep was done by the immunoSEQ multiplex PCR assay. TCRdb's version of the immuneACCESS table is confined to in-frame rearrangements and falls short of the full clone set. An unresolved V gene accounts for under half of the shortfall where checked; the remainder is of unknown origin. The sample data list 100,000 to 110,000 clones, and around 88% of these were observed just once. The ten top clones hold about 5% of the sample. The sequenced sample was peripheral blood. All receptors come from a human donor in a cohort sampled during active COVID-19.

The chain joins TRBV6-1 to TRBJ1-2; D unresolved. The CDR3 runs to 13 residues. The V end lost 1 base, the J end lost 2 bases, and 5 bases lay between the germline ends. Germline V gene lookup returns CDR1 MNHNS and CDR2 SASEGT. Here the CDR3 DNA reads TGTGCCAGCAGTGAAGTGTCGAACTATGGCTACACCTTC. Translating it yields CASSEVSNYGYTF.

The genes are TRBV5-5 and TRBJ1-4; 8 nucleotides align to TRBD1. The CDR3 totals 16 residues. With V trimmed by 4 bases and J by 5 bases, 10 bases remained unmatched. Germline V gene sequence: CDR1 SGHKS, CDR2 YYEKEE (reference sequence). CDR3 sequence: CASSLGQGQANEKLFF. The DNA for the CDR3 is TGTGCCAGCAGCCTAGGACAGGGCCAAGCGAATGAAAAACTGTTTTTT.

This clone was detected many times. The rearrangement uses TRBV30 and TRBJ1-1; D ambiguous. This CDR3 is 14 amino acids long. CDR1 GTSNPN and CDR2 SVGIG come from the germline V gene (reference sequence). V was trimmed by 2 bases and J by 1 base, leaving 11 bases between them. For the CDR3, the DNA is TGTGCCTGGAGTTTAAATCAGCGGAACACTGAAGCTTTCTTT. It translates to CAWSLNQRNTEAFF.

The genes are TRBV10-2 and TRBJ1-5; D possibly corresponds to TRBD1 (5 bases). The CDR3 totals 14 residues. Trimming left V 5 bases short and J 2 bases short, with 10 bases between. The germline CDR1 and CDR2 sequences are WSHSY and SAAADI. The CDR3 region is CASSRGTGNQPQHF. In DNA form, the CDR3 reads TGCGCCAGCAGTAGGGGTACAGGCAATCAGCCCCAGCATTTT.

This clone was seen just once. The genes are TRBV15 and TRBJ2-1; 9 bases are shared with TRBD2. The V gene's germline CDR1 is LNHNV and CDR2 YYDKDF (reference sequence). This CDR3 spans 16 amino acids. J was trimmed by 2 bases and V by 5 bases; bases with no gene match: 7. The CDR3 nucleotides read TGTGCCACCAGCCTACGAGCGGGAGGAACCTACAATGAGCAGTTCTTC. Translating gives CATSLRAGGTYNEQFF.

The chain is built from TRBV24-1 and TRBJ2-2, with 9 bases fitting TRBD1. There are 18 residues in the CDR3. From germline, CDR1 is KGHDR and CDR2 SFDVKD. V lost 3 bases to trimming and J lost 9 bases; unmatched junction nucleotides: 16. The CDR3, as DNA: TGTGCCACCAGTGATAAAAAAGGGGACAGGGCTCTCACGCGGGAGCTGTTTTTT. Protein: CATSDKKGDRALTRELFF.

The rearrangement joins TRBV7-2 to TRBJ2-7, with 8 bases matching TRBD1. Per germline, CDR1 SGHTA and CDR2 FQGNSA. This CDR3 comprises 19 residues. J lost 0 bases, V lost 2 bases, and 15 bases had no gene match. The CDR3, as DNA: TGTGCCAGCAGCTTAACGGGTTTCGGGACAGGACCTACCTCCTACGAGCAGTACTTC. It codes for CASSLTGFGTGPTSYEQYF.

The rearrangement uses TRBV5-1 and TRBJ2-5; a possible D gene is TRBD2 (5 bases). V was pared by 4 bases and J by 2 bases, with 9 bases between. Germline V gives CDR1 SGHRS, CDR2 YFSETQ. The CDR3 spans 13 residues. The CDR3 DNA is TGCGCCAGCAGCAGGGAGCGTCAAGAGACCCAGTACTTC. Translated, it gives CASSRERQETQYF.

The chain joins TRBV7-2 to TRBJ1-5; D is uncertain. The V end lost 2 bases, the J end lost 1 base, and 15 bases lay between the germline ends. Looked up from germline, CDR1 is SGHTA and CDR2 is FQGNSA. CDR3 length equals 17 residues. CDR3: CASSLSLGRASNQPQHF. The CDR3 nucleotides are TGTGCCAGCAGCTTATCCCTGGGGAGAGCCAGCAATCAGCCCCAGCATTTT.

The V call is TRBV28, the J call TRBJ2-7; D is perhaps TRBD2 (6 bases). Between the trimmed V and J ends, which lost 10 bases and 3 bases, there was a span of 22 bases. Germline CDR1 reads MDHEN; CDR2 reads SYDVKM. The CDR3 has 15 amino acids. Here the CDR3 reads CATQATSIANYEQYF. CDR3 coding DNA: TGTGCCACCCAGGCCACTAGCATCGCGAACTACGAGCAGTACTTC. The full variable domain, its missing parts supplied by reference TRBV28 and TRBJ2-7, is DVKVTQSSRYLVKRTGEKVFLECVQDMDHENMFWYRQDPGLGLRLIYFSYDVKMKEKGDIPEGYSVSREKKERFSLILESASTNQTSMYLCATQATSIANYEQYFGPGTRLTVT.

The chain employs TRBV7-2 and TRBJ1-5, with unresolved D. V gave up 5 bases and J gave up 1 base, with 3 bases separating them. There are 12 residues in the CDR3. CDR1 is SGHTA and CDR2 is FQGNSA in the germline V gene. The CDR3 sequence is CASSPSNQPQHF. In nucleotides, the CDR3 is TGTGCCAGCAGCCCGAGCAATCAGCCCCAGCATTTT.

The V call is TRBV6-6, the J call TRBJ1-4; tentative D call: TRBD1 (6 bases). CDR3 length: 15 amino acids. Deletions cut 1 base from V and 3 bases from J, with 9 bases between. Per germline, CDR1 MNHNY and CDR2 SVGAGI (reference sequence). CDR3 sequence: CASSYWGGPNEKLFF. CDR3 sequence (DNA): TGTGCCAGCAGTTACTGGGGGGGCCCTAATGAAAAACTGTTTTTT.

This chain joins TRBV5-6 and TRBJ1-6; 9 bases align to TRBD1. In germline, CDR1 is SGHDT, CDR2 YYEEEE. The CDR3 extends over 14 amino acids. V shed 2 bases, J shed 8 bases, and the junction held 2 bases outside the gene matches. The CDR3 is CASSLRTGDSPLHF. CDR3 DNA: TGTGCCAGCAGCTTAAGGACAGGGGATTCACCCCTCCACTTT. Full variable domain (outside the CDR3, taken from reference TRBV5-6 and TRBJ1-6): DAGVTQSPTHLIKTRGQQVTLRCSPKSGHDTVSWYQQALGQGPQFIFQYYEEEERQRGNFPDRFSGHQFPNYSSELNVNALLLGDSALYLCASSLRTGDSPLHFGNGTRLTVT.

CDR3 in DNA: TGTGCCAGTTTCCGGGATGGGAAGTCTGAAGCTTTCTTT. It encodes CASFRDGKSEAFF. V and J are TRBV19 and TRBJ1-1; D remains ambiguous. V was trimmed by 8 bases and J by 6 bases, leaving 16 bases between them. Germline V gene sequence: CDR1 LNHDA, CDR2 SQIVND (reference sequence). The CDR3 spans 13 residues.

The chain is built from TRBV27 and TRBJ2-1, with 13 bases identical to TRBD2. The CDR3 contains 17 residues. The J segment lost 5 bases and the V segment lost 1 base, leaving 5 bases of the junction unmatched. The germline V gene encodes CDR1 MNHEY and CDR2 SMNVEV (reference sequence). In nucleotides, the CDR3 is TGTGCCAGCAGTTTATGGACTAGCGGGAGTTTACACAATGAGCAGTTCTTC. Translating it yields CASSLWTSGSLHNEQFF.

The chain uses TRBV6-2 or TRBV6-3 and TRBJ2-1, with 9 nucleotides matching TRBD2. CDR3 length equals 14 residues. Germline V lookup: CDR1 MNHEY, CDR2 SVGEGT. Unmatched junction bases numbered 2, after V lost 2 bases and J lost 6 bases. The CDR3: CASSYAGGPNEQFF. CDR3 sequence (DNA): TGTGCCAGCAGTTACGCGGGAGGGCCCAATGAGCAGTTCTTC.

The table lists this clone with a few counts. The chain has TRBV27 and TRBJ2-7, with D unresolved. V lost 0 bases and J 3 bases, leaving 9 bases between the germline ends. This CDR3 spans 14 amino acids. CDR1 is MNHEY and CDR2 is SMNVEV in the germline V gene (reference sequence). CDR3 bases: TGTGCCAGCAGTTTATCGCCCCAGTACTACGAGCAGTACTTC. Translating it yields CASSLSPQYYEQYF.

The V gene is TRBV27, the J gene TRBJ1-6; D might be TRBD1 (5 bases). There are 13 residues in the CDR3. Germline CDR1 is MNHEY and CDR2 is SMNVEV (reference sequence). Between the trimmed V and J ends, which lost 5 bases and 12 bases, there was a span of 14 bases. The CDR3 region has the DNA TGTGCCAGCAGTCGCTCTTGGGGCGGACCCCTCCACTTT. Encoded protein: CASSRSWGGPLHF.

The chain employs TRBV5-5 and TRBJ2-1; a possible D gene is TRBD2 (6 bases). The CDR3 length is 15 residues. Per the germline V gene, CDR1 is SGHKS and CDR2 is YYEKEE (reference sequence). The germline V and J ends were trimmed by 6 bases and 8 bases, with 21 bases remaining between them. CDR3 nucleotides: TGTGCCAGCACAATTGGGGGGAGTGATTGGGATGAGCAGTTCTTC. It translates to CASTIGGSDWDEQFF.

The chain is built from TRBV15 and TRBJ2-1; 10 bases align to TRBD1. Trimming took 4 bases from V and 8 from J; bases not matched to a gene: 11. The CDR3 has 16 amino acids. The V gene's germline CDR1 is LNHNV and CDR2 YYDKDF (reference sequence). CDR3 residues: CATSNPGQGPFHEQFF. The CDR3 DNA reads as TGTGCCACCAGCAACCCGGGACAGGGGCCCTTCCATGAGCAGTTCTTC.

CDR3 nucleotide sequence: TGTGCCAGCAGTTACTCTAGCGGGATGTCCTACAATGAGCAGTTCTTC. Translating it yields CASSYSSGMSYNEQFF. The chain combines TRBV6-5 with TRBJ2-1; TRBD2 aligns across 8 bases. CDR3 length: 16 amino acids. Trimming took 0 bases from V and 1 from J; bases not matched to a gene: 2. From germline, CDR1 is MNHEY and CDR2 SVGAGI.

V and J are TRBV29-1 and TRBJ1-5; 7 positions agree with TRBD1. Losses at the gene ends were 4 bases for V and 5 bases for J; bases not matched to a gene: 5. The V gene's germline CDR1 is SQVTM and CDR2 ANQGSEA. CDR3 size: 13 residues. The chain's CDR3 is CSVGGGVHQPQHF. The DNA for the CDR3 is TGCAGCGTTGGAGGGGGCGTGCATCAGCCCCAGCATTTT. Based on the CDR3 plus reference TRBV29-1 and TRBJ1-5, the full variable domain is SAVISQKPSRDICQRGTSLTIQCQVDSQVTMMFWYRQQPGQSLTLIATANQGSEATYESGFVIDKFPISRPNLTFSTLTVSNMSPEDSSIYLCSVGGGVHQPQHFGDGTRLSIL.

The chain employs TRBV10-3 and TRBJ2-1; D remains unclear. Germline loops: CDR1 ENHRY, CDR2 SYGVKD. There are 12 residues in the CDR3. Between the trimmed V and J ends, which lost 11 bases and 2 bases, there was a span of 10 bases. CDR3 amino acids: CAYGATYNEQFF. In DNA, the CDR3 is TGTGCCTACGGAGCAACCTACAATGAGCAGTTCTTC.

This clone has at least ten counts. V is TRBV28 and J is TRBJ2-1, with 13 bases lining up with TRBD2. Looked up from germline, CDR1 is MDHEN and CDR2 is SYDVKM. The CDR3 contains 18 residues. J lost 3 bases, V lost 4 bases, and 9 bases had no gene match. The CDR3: CASSSNRLAGGNYNEQFF. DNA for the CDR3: TGTGCCAGCAGTTCAAATAGACTAGCGGGAGGAAACTACAATGAGCAGTTCTTC.

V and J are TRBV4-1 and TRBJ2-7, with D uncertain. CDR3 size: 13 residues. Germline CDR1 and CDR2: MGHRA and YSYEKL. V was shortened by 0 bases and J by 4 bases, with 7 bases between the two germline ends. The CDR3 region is CASSQDPLYEQYF. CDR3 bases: TGCGCCAGCAGCCAAGATCCCCTTTACGAGCAGTACTTC.

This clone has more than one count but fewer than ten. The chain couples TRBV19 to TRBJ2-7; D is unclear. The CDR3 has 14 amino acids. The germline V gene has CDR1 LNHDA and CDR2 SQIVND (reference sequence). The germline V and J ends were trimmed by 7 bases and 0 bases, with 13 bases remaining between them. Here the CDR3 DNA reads TGTGCCAGTAAGTCCACTACGAGCTCCTACGAGCAGTACTTC. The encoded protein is CASKSTTSSYEQYF.

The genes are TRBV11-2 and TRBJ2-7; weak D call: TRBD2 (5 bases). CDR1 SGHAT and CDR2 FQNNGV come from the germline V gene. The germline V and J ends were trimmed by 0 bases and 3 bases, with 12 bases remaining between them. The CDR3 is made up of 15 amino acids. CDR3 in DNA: TGTGCCAGCAGCTTAGATCGTGAGCGGTACTACGAGCAGTACTTC. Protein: CASSLDRERYYEQYF. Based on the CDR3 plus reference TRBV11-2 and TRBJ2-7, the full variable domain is EAGVAQSPRYKIIEKRQSVAFWCNPISGHATLYWYQQILGQGPKLLIQFQNNGVVDDSQLPKDRFSAERLKGVDSTLKIQPAKLEDSAVYLCASSLDRERYYEQYFGPGTRLTVT.

The chain's CDR3 is CASSPREDTIYF. The CDR3 region has the DNA TGTGCCAGCAGCCCCAGGGAGGACACCATATATTTT. The chain carries TRBV4-2 and TRBJ1-3; D may be TRBD1 (5 bases). The CDR3 consists of 12 residues. Germline loops: CDR1 LGHNA, CDR2 YNFKEQ. With 4 bases removed from V and 8 bases from J, the gap between germline ends came to 9 bases.

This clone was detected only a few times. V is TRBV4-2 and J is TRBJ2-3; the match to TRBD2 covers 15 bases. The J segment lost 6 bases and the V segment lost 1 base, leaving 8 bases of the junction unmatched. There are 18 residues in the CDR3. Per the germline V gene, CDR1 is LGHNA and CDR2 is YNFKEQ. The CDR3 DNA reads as TGTGCCAGCAGCCAAGTCGCGGGACTAGCGGGAGGAGGCGATACGCAGTATTTT. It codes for CASSQVAGLAGGGDTQYF.

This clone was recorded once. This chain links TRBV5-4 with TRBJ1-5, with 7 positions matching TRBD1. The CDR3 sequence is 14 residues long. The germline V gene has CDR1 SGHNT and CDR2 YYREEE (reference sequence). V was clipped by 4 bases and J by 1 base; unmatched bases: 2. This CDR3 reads CASSMGQSNQPQHF. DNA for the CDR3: TGTGCCAGCAGCATGGGACAGAGCAATCAGCCCCAGCATTTT.